This entry describes one TCR beta chain. This clone was picked up one time. Its antigen is not yet known. Nothing much larger sits one base from this clone, and base qualities are not available. The CDR3 regions of human TCRbeta chains were subjected to immunosequencing. The published analysis was carried out like this. TCRs in the repertoires were matched against a reference library of SARS-CoV-2-specific TCRs that had been generated with the MIRA antigen-specificity platform. Breadth meant the fraction of unique TCRs that were SARS-CoV-2-associated, whereas depth meant the fraction of total T cells that were SARS-CoV-2-associated. Using the MIRA data, each spike-specific TCR was mapped to the spike region that the TCR reacts to and placed in a CD4 or CD8 class. Log10-transformed breadth and depth values were compared by one-way ANOVA with Sidak's multiple comparisons tests. TCRdb re-hosts the immuneACCESS table, in-frame sequences only. Its copies lack some clones; in the studies checked, an unresolved V gene accounts for under half of them, and the cause for the rest is not known. That table is the source of V, J and clone size, and D and trimming were worked out from the DNA. The sample table contains about 110,000 clones; only one count was recorded for 90% of them. Clones ranked in the top ten supply roughly 8% of the sample.

The time point tag for this specimen amounts to: about 28 days (+/-7) after the second vaccine dose. AZD1222 recipients given second doses at about 4 weeks or at about 12 weeks were pooled, since spike-specific TCR depth and breadth were not found to differ between the two schedules. Vaccinee samples were obtained from the UK trials COV001 and COV002, which included a single-blind randomized controlled phase 2/3 trial of AZD1222 (ChAdOx1 nCoV-19) in healthy adults. For TCRbeta chain sequencing, PBMC samples from trial participants were taken at day 0 and at day 28 after the second dose. The sample is drawn from a study of T cell responses to AZD1222 COVID-19 vaccine (dated by TCRdb to about 2021). As for the study more broadly: A total of 230 to 250 trial participants underwent TCR sequencing, of whom 200 to 220 had received two doses of AZD1222 and approximately 26 had received two doses of the MenACWY control vaccine. Trial participants were enrolled into age subgroups of 18-55, 56-69 and 70-plus years, which contained about 150, 28 and 57 TCR-sequenced participants, respectively. The research as a whole found: Because no day 14 peak-response samples were available, the repertoires could be characterized only after the peak T cell response. Nearly half of unique spike-specific TCRs reportedly recognized epitopes outside regions mutated in the B.1.351 and B.1.1.7 variants. After two AZD1222 doses, both the breadth and the depth of spike-specific TCRs were significantly higher than at day 0 and than in MenACWY recipients. Participants were mostly white British, with more females than males. The authors suggested clonal diversity may have been underestimated. The 56-69-year group was small, and its depth increase did not reach significance, likely because of low power. Only 5 to 7 AZD1222 recipients were SARS-CoV-2 seropositive at baseline, limiting conclusions about previously exposed vaccinees. CD4 TCRs associated with the vaccine covered the entire spike protein, and the dominant responses were in regions 160-218 and 743-854.

The germline V gene supplies CDR1 SGHDT and CDR2 YYEEEE. The CDR3 covers 15 residues, taking in both the cysteine and the phenylalanine. The entry retains the CDR3 DNA only, 45 bases that are in frame from base 1. From V the trimming removes 1 base and from J it removes 5 bases, while the gene matches leave 6 bases of the junction unaccounted for. This TCR was sampled from an adult who received the AZD1222 COVID-19 vaccine. The V and J genes are TRBV5-6 and TRBJ1-5; the junction holds 7 bases that match TRBD1. Sample: peripheral blood, taken 28 days after the second AZD1222 dose. The nucleotides read TGTGCCAGCAGCTTGTTCGCCAGGGGGGATCAGCCCCAGCATTTT. Translated, it reads CASSLFARGDQPQHF.